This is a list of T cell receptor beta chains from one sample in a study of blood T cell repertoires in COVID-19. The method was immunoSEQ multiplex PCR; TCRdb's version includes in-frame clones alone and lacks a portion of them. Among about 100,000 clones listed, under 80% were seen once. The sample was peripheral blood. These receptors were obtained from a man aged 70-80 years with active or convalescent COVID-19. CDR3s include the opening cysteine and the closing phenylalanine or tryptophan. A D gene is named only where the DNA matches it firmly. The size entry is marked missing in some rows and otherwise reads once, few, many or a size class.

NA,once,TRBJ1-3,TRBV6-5,CASSYDSPSSGNTIYF,TGTGCCAGCAGTTACGACAGCCCTTCCTCTGGAAACACCATATATTTT
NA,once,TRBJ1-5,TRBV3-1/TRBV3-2,CASSQGTGYQPQHF,TGTGCCAGCAGCCAAGGGACGGGATATCAGCCCCAGCATTTT
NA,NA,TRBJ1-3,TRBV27,CASRLNHADSEHF,TGTGCCAGCAGGCTAAACCATGCCGATTCTGAGCATTTT
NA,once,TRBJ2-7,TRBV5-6,CASSRSGHTAYEQYF,TGTGCCAGCAGCCGCTCGGGACACACAGCCTACGAGCAGTACTTC
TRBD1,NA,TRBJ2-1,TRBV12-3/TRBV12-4,CASSFDRAGEQFF,TGTGCCAGCAGTTTTGACAGGGCGGGTGAGCAGTTCTTC
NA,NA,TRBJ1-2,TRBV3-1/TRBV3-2,CASSRLQGNYGYTF,TGTGCCAGCAGCCGGTTACAGGGAAACTATGGCTACACCTTC
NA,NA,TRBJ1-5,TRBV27,CASSLLAGEQPQHF,TGTGCCAGCAGTTTATTGGCAGGGGAACAGCCCCAGCATTTT
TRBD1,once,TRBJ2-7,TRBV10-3,CAISDSGTGLFEQYF,TGTGCCATCAGTGATTCCGGGACAGGCCTTTTCGAGCAGTACTTC
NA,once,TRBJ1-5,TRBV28,CASTMRGGPHQPQHF,TGTGCCAGCACCATGCGGGGGGGACCTCATCAGCCCCAGCATTTT
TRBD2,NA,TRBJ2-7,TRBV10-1,CASSDSGLAGSYEQYF,TGCGCCAGCAGTGACTCGGGACTAGCGGGGTCCTACGAGCAGTACTTC
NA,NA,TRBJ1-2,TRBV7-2,CASSRDSNYGYTF,TGTGCCAGCAGCCGGGACTCTAACTATGGCTACACCTTC
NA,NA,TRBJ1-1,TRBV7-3,CASSLLGIGDTEAFF,TGTGCCAGCAGCTTATTGGGCATAGGTGACACTGAAGCTTTCTTT